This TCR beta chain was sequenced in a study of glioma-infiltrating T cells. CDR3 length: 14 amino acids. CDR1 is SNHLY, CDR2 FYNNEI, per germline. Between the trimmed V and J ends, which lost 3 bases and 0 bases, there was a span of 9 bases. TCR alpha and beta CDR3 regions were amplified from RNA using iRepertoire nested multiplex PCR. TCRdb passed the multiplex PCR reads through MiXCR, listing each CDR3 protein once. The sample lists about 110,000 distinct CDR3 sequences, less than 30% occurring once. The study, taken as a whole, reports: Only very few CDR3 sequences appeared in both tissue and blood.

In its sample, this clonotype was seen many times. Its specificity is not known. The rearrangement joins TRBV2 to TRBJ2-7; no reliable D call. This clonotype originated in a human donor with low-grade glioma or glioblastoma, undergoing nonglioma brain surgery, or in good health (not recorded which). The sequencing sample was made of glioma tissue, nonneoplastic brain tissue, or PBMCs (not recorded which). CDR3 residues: CASSDNRSSYEQYF. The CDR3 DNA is TGTGCCAGCAGTGATAACCGTAGCTCCTACGAGCAGTACTTC.